These 4 T cell receptor beta chains share one sample of origin, sequenced in a study of blood T cell repertoires in COVID-19. Assay used: immunoSEQ multiplex PCR; TCRdb lists only in-frame clones, some missing. The table lists around 370,000 clones, almost 90% of them singletons, with 6.5% in the top ten. The source material was peripheral blood. The receptor source for this set is a man younger than 35 with active or convalescent COVID-19.

This sequence joins TRBV19 and TRBJ2-7; the match to TRBD2 covers 8 bases. From germline, CDR1 is LNHDA and CDR2 SQIVND (reference sequence). CDR3 size: 15 residues. V dropped 3 bases and J dropped 7; count of bases not matched to a gene: 11. The CDR3 loop reads CASSIERGKADEQYF. The CDR3 nucleotides read TGTGCCAGTAGTATTGAGCGGGGGAAGGCGGATGAGCAGTACTTC.

The rearrangement joins TRBV7-2 to TRBJ1-2, with D possibly TRBD1 on 6 matching bases. The CDR3 has 14 residues. Trimming shortened V by 2 bases and J by 7 bases, and 14 bases separated the two germline ends. The germline V gene encodes CDR1 SGHTA and CDR2 FQGNSA. The CDR3 sequence is CASSLSRGALGYTF. The DNA for the CDR3 is TGTGCCAGCAGCTTATCCAGGGGCGCCCTTGGCTACACCTTC.

This chain uses TRBV29-1 with TRBJ1-1; D not certain. The CDR3 has 13 residues. CDR1 is SQVTM and CDR2 is ANQGSEA in the germline V gene. Trimming removed 7 bases from V and 4 bases from J, with 16 bases in between. DNA for the CDR3: TGCAGCGCCCTCCGAGACACCGTCACTGAAGCTTTCTTT. As protein: CSALRDTVTEAFF.

This clone has only a few counts. This sequence joins TRBV2 and TRBJ1-4; 7 bases line up with TRBD1. Germline CDR1 reads SNHLY; CDR2 reads FYNNEI. Trimming removed 6 bases from V and 6 bases from J; junction bases left unmatched: 19. This CDR3 contains 18 residues. CDR3 protein: CASRRRTIRQGVYEKLFF. CDR3 DNA: TGTGCCAGCAGAAGGAGGACTATAAGACAGGGAGTATATGAAAAACTGTTTTTT. The full variable domain, completed using reference TRBV2 and TRBJ1-4, is EPEVTQTPSHQVTQMGQEVILRCVPISNHLYFYWYRQILGQKVEFLVSFYNNEISEKSEIFDDQFSVERPDGSNFTLKIRSTKLEDSAMYFCASRRRTIRQGVYEKLFFGSGTQLSVL.